This passage covers 16 T cell receptor beta chains from one sample sequenced in a study of cytomegalovirus exposure and HLA in healthy donors. Primers included in the PCR were 60 Vbeta and 13 Jbeta primers. Data came from immunoSEQ multiplex PCR; TCRdb stores just in-frame clones and leaves some out. The sample yields around 190,000 clones, around 75% seen once. Sample: PBMCs. The receptors were sampled from a female donor in good health and CMV-seronegative.

The chain combines TRBV12-5 with TRBJ1-1; D gene unclear. Germline CDR1 and CDR2: LGHNT and FRNRAP. Trimming left V 2 bases short and J 3 bases short, with 7 bases between. CDR3 size: 13 residues. CDR3 protein: CASGLYTYTEAFF. The CDR3 DNA sequence: TGTGCTAGTGGTTTGTACACGTACACTGAAGCTTTCTTT. The full variable domain, rest sourced from reference TRBV12-5 and TRBJ1-1, is DARVTQTPRHKVTEMGQEVTMRCQPILGHNTVFWYRQTMMQGLELLAYFRNRAPLDDSGMPKDRFSAEMPDATLATLKIQPSEPRDSAVYFCASGLYTYTEAFFGQGTRLTVV.

The chain carries TRBV5-1 and TRBJ2-5; 8 bases are a match to TRBD1. The CDR3 has 16 amino acids. The germline gives CDR1 SGHRS, CDR2 YFSETQ. J gave up 5 bases and V 2 bases, and 11 bases lay outside the gene matches. DNA for the CDR3: TGCGCCAGCAGCTTTGATTCTCAGGGGGCGGGGGAGACCCAGTACTTC. The encoded protein is CASSFDSQGAGETQYF.

The gene calls are TRBV1 and TRBJ2-7; TRBD2, the table's D call, lacks a check against the DNA. TRBV1 is a documented pseudogene. CDR3 length equals 16 residues. Written as DNA, the CDR3 is TGCACCAGCAGCTTTAGGACTAGCGGGACCCCCTACGAGCAGTACTTC. Amino acids: CTSSFRTSGTPYEQYF.

The chain recombines TRBV5-6 with TRBJ2-3, with 10 bases identical to TRBD1. Germline V CDR1 and CDR2: SGHDT, YYEEEE. This CDR3 contains 18 residues. The trim removed 4 bases at V and 3 bases at J, leaving 14 bases unmatched. The CDR3 nucleotides are TGTGCCAGCAGCCCCCTACACCTGACAGGGGGCTTGACAGATACGCAGTATTTT. Translated: CASSPLHLTGGLTDTQYF.

The rearrangement joins TRBV7-2 to TRBJ2-3; 11 bases map to TRBD2. Germline V CDR1 and CDR2: SGHTA, FQGNSA. This CDR3 spans 18 amino acids. V lost 3 bases, J lost 5 bases, and 13 bases stayed unmatched. The CDR3 DNA is TGTGCCAGCAGCTTTGCCGGTCCTCTAGCGGGGGGTCTAGATACGCAGTATTTT. It codes for CASSFAGPLAGGLDTQYF.

The genes are TRBV10-3 and TRBJ1-1, with 8 bases that match TRBD1. Germline assignment: CDR1 ENHRY and CDR2 SYGVKD. The length of the CDR3 is 14 residues. The V and J ends lost 6 bases and 4 bases, in that order; junction bases with no gene match: 7. CDR3 protein: CAISPGTGITEAFF. DNA of the CDR3: TGTGCCATCAGCCCTGGGACAGGTATCACTGAAGCTTTCTTT.

This clone was observed a few times. This chain connects TRBV27 to TRBJ2-7, with a possible D match to TRBD2 (6 bases). Germline values: CDR1 MNHEY, CDR2 SMNVEV (reference sequence). This CDR3 has 14 amino acids. V was cut by 6 bases and J by 6 bases, with 18 bases left in between. The CDR3 region has the DNA TGTGCCAGCAGCAGGGACTTTAACGACCTCGAGCAGTACTTC. Its translation: CASSRDFNDLEQYF.

This clone appeared a single time. This chain links TRBV6-5 with TRBJ2-1; 11 nucleotides align to TRBD2. The CDR3 consists of 15 residues. V gave up 6 bases and J gave up 3 bases; unmatched junction bases: 4. Germline-derived CDR1 and CDR2 are MNHEY and SVGAGI. CDR3 sequence: CASRAGLAGYNEQFF. The CDR3, as DNA: TGTGCCAGCAGAGCAGGACTAGCGGGCTACAATGAGCAGTTCTTC.

This clone was picked up a small number of times. The CDR3 here is CATKAATNEKLFF. As DNA, the CDR3 is TGTGCCACGAAGGCGGCAACTAATGAAAAACTGTTTTTT. The rearrangement joins TRBV10-3 to TRBJ1-4; D is unclear. V was pared by 10 bases and J by 0 bases, with 9 bases between. This CDR3 has 13 amino acids. CDR1 and CDR2 from the germline V gene are ENHRY and SYGVKD.

This clone has a handful of counts. The CDR3 protein is CASSEPGQGRTEAFF. Here the CDR3 DNA reads TGTGCCAGCAGTGAACCGGGACAGGGGCGCACTGAAGCTTTCTTT. The rearrangement joins TRBV25-1 to TRBJ1-1, with 10 positions matching TRBD1. Germline assignment: CDR1 MGHDK and CDR2 SYGVNS. Trimming at V came to 2 bases and at J to 4 bases, leaving 4 bases not matched to a gene. CDR3 size: 15 residues. The variable domain in full, with the rest retrieved from reference TRBV25-1 and TRBJ1-1, is EADIYQTPRYLVIGTGKKITLECSQTMGHDKMYWYQQDPGMELHLIHYSYGVNSTEKGDLSSESTVSRIRTEHFPLTLESARPSHTSQYLCASSEPGQGRTEAFFGQGTRLTVV.

This CDR3 reads CASSVAAAGYNEQFF. DNA for the CDR3: TGTGCCAGCAGCGTAGCAGCAGCGGGATACAATGAGCAGTTCTTC. This chain uses TRBV9 with TRBJ2-1, with 7 bases identical to TRBD2. With V trimmed by 0 bases and J by 4 bases, 4 bases remained unmatched. Germline CDR1 is SGDLS and CDR2 is YYNGEE. This CDR3 spans 15 amino acids. The full variable domain, in which reference TRBV9 and TRBJ2-1 provide the parts outside the CDR3, is DSGVTQTPKHLITATGQRVTLRCSPRSGDLSVYWYQQSLDQGLQFLIQYYNGEERAKGNILERFSAQQFPDLHSELNLSSLELGDSALYFCASSVAAAGYNEQFFGPGTRLTVL.

This clone was detected only once. V usage is TRBV7-9 and J usage is TRBJ2-7; D is possibly TRBD1 (5 bases). CDR1 and CDR2 from the germline V gene are SEHNR and FQNEAQ (reference sequence). V lost 6 bases and J lost 6, with 12 bases in between. The CDR3 is 12 residues long. CDR3: CASSQGAGEQYF. The CDR3 DNA reads TGTGCCAGCAGTCAAGGGGCAGGCGAGCAGTACTTC. Looking up the rest from reference TRBV7-9 and TRBJ2-7 gives the full variable domain: DTGVSQNPRHKITKRGQNVTFRCDPISEHNRLYWYRQTLGQGPEFLTYFQNEAQLEKSRLLSDRFSAERPKGSFSTLEIQRTEQGDSAMYLCASSQGAGEQYFGPGTRLTVT.

The rearrangement links TRBV7-3 to TRBJ2-1, with 8 nucleotides matching TRBD2. CDR1 and CDR2 (germline): SGHTA, FQGTGA. This CDR3 spans 14 amino acids. V trimming: 5 bases; J trimming: 5 bases; junction bases outside the gene matches: 5. CDR3 sequence reads: CASSRGLANNEQFF. The DNA for the CDR3 is TGTGCCAGCAGCCGTGGACTAGCCAACAATGAGCAGTTCTTC.

The sample holds a few counts of this clone. The genes are TRBV15 and TRBJ2-7, with 7 bases matching TRBD1. This CDR3 comprises 15 residues. V gave up 0 bases and J gave up 2 bases; unmatched junction bases: 4. Germline V lookup: CDR1 LNHNV, CDR2 YYDKDF (reference sequence). CDR3 nucleotide sequence: TGTGCCACCAGCAGAGATAAGGGGGCGACCTACGAGCAGTACTTC. It is translated as CATSRDKGATYEQYF.

The CDR3 region has the DNA TGTGCCAGCAGCGTAGCGGGGGGGGCCCGAAACAATGAGCAGTTCTTC. This sequence encodes CASSVAGGARNNEQFF. The chain has TRBV9 and TRBJ2-1; TRBD2 aligns across 8 bases. This CDR3 has 16 amino acids. Germline CDR1 reads SGDLS; CDR2 reads YYNGEE. V trimming: 0 bases; J trimming: 5 bases; junction bases outside the gene matches: 7. Variable domain in full (rest from reference TRBV9 and TRBJ2-1): DSGVTQTPKHLITATGQRVTLRCSPRSGDLSVYWYQQSLDQGLQFLIQYYNGEERAKGNILERFSAQQFPDLHSELNLSSLELGDSALYFCASSVAGGARNNEQFFGPGTRLTVL.

This clone is medium-sized by share. The chain recombines TRBV4-3 with TRBJ1-1; TRBD1 matches 10 bases. The J segment lost 11 bases and the V segment lost 4 bases, leaving 7 bases of the junction unmatched. CDR1 is LGHNA, CDR2 YSLEER, per germline. The length of the CDR3 is 13 residues. The CDR3 spells CASSRDRGLEAFF. Written as DNA, the CDR3 is TGCGCCAGCAGCCGAGACAGGGGGCTGGAGGCTTTCTTT.